The T cell receptor (beta chain) described here comes from a study of blood T cell repertoires in COVID-19. Overall study: Sources were T cells, B-cell-depleted T cells, or PBMCs; the material itself was cDNA or gDNA.

CDR1 and CDR2 from the germline V gene are KGHSH and LQKENI. The CDR3 has 15 amino acids. The V end was cut by 2 bases, the J end by 8 bases, with 13 bases between. Methods used by the authors: The authors estimated nucleated cell counts from reference gene primer amplification. This table comes from immunoSEQ multiplex PCR, and its TCRdb copy is limited to in-frame clones, with some not included. For V, J and clone size, that table is used; D and trimming come from the DNA. The sample consists of over 130,000 clones, roughly 80% of them appearing once. The chain is built from TRBV18 and TRBJ1-6; a possible D gene is TRBD1 (6 bases). The sequenced material came from peripheral blood. This TCR was sampled from a woman aged 55-75 years with acute or convalescent COVID-19. CDR3 in DNA: TGTGCCAGCTCACCAGCGGGGGGCTCCGATTCACCCCTCCACTTT. It translates to CASSPAGGSDSPLHF.